This T cell receptor beta chain originates from a study of regulatory T cells in long-lasting Graves disease. Arm-PCR of CDR3 regions and iRepertoire HTBI primers were used to build TCR beta libraries. TCRdb called the multiplex PCR reads again in MiXCR, with one record for every CDR3 protein. The sample lists 200,000 to 250,000 distinct CDR3 sequences, around 17% seen once, with approximately 20% in the top ten. The time point: newly diagnosed GD, antithyroid drugs for less than 3 months. After RNA was extracted from PBMCs, the TCR library was made from it. The CDR3 loop spans 13 amino acids. Trimming stripped 5 bases from V and 7 bases from J, with 11 bases between.

Sequences were derived from peripheral blood mononuclear cells (PBMCs), sampled at new diagnosis, from a patient treated with antithyroid drugs. The TCR sequence derives from a female donor with Graves disease. The V call is TRBV12-3 or TRBV12-4, the J call TRBJ2-2; no reliable D call. CDR3 DNA: TGTGCCAGCAGTCTCCTTCCCGGCGGGGAGCTGTTTTTT. Encoded protein: CASSLLPGGELFF.